A single sample gave rise to the 21 T cell receptor beta chains below, sequenced in a study of T-cell memory formation after mild COVID-19. TCRdb called the 5' RACE reads again in MiXCR, with one record for every CDR3 protein. The table shows 350,000 to 500,000 distinct CDR3 sequences, with around a quarter occurring only once. Sequencing used PBMCs or a T cell subset sorted from them (not recorded which). The receptors stem from an adult woman who had mild COVID-19 (a few samples of this study predate the infection). Cell type and time point are not known.

V usage is TRBV12-3 or TRBV12-4 and J usage is TRBJ1-5; D not certain. The V end was cut by 3 bases, the J end by 7 bases, with 10 bases between. This CDR3 comprises 13 residues. The CDR3 loop reads CASSFGGSQPQHF. CDR3 nucleotide sequence: TGTGCCAGCAGTTTTGGAGGCTCCCAGCCCCAGCATTTT.

This clonotype was recorded many times. The rearrangement joins TRBV27 to TRBJ1-2; 11 positions match TRBD1. CDR3 length: 14 residues. With V trimmed by 2 bases and J by 4 bases, 0 bases remained unmatched. The germline V gene has CDR1 MNHEY and CDR2 SMNVEV (reference sequence). CDR3 sequence reads: CASSLGTGGYGYTF. As DNA, the CDR3 is TGTGCCAGCAGTTTAGGGACAGGGGGCTATGGCTACACCTTC.

The table lists this clonotype with a few counts. The V and J genes are TRBV4-1 and TRBJ2-3; no definite D call. V was cut by 0 bases and J by 5 bases, with 27 bases left in between. The CDR3 extends over 20 amino acids. Germline V gene data show CDR1 as MGHRA and CDR2 as YSYEKL. CDR3 region: CASSQDRLLPQASPGDTQYF. As DNA, the CDR3 is TGCGCCAGCAGCCAAGATCGTTTACTCCCCCAGGCCAGCCCCGGAGATACGCAGTATTTT.

The chain is built from TRBV4-3 and TRBJ2-2; D is ambiguous. The length of the CDR3 is 14 residues. In germline, CDR1 is LGHNA, CDR2 YSLEER. Trimming cost V 3 bases and J 4 bases, with 9 bases left between them. The CDR3 bases are TGCGCCAGCAGCCATGGGTGGGGCACCGGGGAGCTGTTTTTT. Translating gives CASSHGWGTGELFF.

V is TRBV4-1 and J is TRBJ2-5, with 8 positions matching TRBD2. V shed 5 bases and J 1 base; nucleotides not matched to a gene: 3. The CDR3 has 14 residues. The V gene's germline CDR1 is MGHRA and CDR2 YSYEKL. The CDR3 loop is CASSKRGLQETQYF. The CDR3 bases are TGCGCCAGCAGCAAGCGGGGGCTCCAAGAGACCCAGTACTTC.

The table lists this clonotype with a few counts. The chain joins TRBV24-1 to TRBJ2-3, with D perhaps TRBD1 (5 bases). The germline gives CDR1 KGHDR, CDR2 SFDVKD. Trimming took 4 bases from V and 0 from J, leaving 10 bases between them. This CDR3 region has 15 residues. The CDR3 bases are TGTGCCACCAGTGACTCCGGACATAGCACAGATACGCAGTATTTT. As protein: CATSDSGHSTDTQYF.

J is TRBJ2-5 and V is TRBV7-2; 7 bases are shared with TRBD2. The V and J ends lost 1 base and 5 bases, in that order; junction bases with no gene match: 7. From germline, CDR1 is SGHTA and CDR2 FQGNSA. The CDR3 is made up of 15 amino acids. This chain's CDR3 is CASSLVGGSVETQYF. In nucleotides, the CDR3 is TGTGCCAGCAGCTTAGTCGGCGGGAGCGTTGAGACCCAGTACTTC.

This clonotype was counted ten times or more. Sequence at one end of the junction differs from germline and may be a read error. J is TRBJ2-1 and V is TRBV5-1; D possibly uses TRBD1 or TRBD2 (6 bases each). The CDR3 spans 15 residues. Per germline, CDR1 SGHRS and CDR2 YFSETQ. CDR3: CASSLGGSSYNEQFF. The CDR3 nucleotides are TGTGCCAGCAGCTTAGGGGGGAGCTCCTACAATGAGCAGTTCTTC.

The chain combines TRBV5-6 with TRBJ1-2; 9 bases map to TRBD1. Trimming at V came to 4 bases and at J to 6 bases, leaving 19 bases not matched to a gene. The CDR3 covers 18 residues. Germline CDR1 reads SGHDT; CDR2 reads YYEEEE. The DNA of the CDR3 is TGTGCCAGCAGCCCAGGGGGACAGGGACCTCTAGGGTCTGATGGCTACACCTTC. Protein product: CASSPGGQGPLGSDGYTF.

The chain links TRBV30 to TRBJ1-5, with TRBD1 as a possible D gene (6 bases). Between the trimmed V and J ends, which lost 0 bases and 6 bases, there was a span of 12 bases. The CDR3 extends over 14 amino acids. Germline CDR1 GTSNPN, CDR2 SVGIG (reference sequence). The CDR3: CAWSVQGGRQPQHF. CDR3 bases: TGTGCCTGGAGTGTACAGGGAGGTCGTCAGCCCCAGCATTTT.

This clonotype was picked up a small number of times. V usage is TRBV20-1 and J usage is TRBJ1-4; tentative D call: TRBD1 (5 bases). The V end was cut by 3 bases, the J end by 0 bases, with 8 bases between. Per germline, CDR1 DFQATT and CDR2 SNEGSKA (reference sequence). The CDR3 totals 14 residues. The CDR3, as DNA: TGCAGTGCTAGTCGGGGGGCAACTAATGAAAAACTGTTTTTT. Encoded protein: CSASRGATNEKLFF.

This clonotype showed up just a few times. This chain joins TRBV7-8 and TRBJ2-1, with TRBD2 matching over 13 bases. CDR1 is SGHVS, CDR2 FQNEAQ, per germline. V lost 4 bases to trimming and J lost 9 bases; unmatched junction nucleotides: 12. The CDR3 consists of 17 residues. CDR3 DNA: TGTGCCAGCAGCTCCCCCTTCACTAGCGGGGGGGCGTTTGAGCAGTTCTTC. Translation: CASSSPFTSGGAFEQFF.

V gene TRBV19 combines with J gene TRBJ1-5; D is uncertain. V was trimmed by 7 bases and J by 1 base, leaving 14 bases between them. This CDR3 is built from 15 residues. In germline, CDR1 is LNHDA, CDR2 SQIVND (reference sequence). The CDR3 spells CASTEEGLSNQPQHF. The CDR3 DNA is TGTGCCAGTACCGAGGAAGGGCTGAGCAATCAGCCCCAGCATTTT.

The chain links TRBV5-4 to TRBJ1-2; no definite D call. This CDR3 spans 14 amino acids. CDR1 is SGHNT, CDR2 YYREEE, per germline (reference sequence). Trimming shortened V by 3 bases and J by 6 bases, and 15 bases separated the two germline ends. The CDR3 protein is CASSSTPPSDGYTF. The CDR3 DNA reads as TGTGCCAGCAGCTCGACACCCCCTTCCGATGGCTACACCTTC. The whole variable domain, filled in from reference TRBV5-4 and TRBJ1-2, reads ETGVTQSPTHLIKTRGQQVTLRCSSQSGHNTVSWYQQALGQGPQFIFQYYREEENGRGNFPPRFSGLQFPNYSSELNVNALELDDSALYLCASSSTPPSDGYTFGSGTRLTVV.

The V and J genes are TRBV5-1 and TRBJ2-3; TRBD1 matches 9 bases. V lost 4 bases and J lost 6; bases outside the gene matches: 18. The germline V gene has CDR1 SGHRS and CDR2 YFSETQ. The CDR3 is made up of 18 amino acids. CDR3 nucleotides: TGCGCCAGCAGCCACCTGAAACAAGGACAGGGGCCTTTGGATACGCAGTATTTT. Translating it yields CASSHLKQGQGPLDTQYF.

V is TRBV6-2 or TRBV6-3 and J is TRBJ2-1; D is possibly TRBD1 or TRBD2 (5 bases each). Trimming removed 5 bases from V and 0 bases from J, with 14 bases in between. The CDR3 is 16 amino acids. From germline, CDR1 is MNHEY and CDR2 SVGEGT. Here the CDR3 DNA reads TGTGCCAGCAGTGGTAGGGACCCTGGCTCCTACAATGAGCAGTTCTTC. It yields the protein CASSGRDPGSYNEQFF.

This rearrangement joins TRBV9 to TRBJ2-5; D gene uncertain. CDR1 and CDR2 from the germline V gene are SGDLS and YYNGEE. The CDR3 spans 13 residues. Trimming stripped 4 bases from V and 0 bases from J, with 7 bases between. The CDR3 region is CASSHRYQETQYF. In DNA, the CDR3 is TGTGCCAGCAGCCACCGGTACCAAGAGACCCAGTACTTC.

This clonotype has at least ten counts. This chain uses TRBV29-1 with TRBJ2-2; tentative D call: TRBD2 (6 bases). Trimming took 4 bases from V and 3 from J, leaving 12 bases between them. Germline V lookup: CDR1 SQVTM, CDR2 ANQGSEA. This CDR3 is built from 14 residues. The CDR3 loop reads CSVARDSHTGELFF. CDR3 coding DNA: TGCAGCGTTGCTCGGGACTCTCACACCGGGGAGCTGTTTTTT.

This clonotype has more than one count but fewer than ten. The V call is TRBV28, the J call TRBJ2-3; TRBD2 might be the D (6 bases). V lost 10 bases, J lost 2 bases, and 19 bases lay in between. Germline V lookup: CDR1 MDHEN, CDR2 SYDVKM. This CDR3 has 15 residues. CDR3: CAIRRSGVNTDTQYF. CDR3 bases: TGTGCCATTCGGAGGTCGGGAGTTAACACAGATACGCAGTATTTT.

The V gene is TRBV2, the J gene TRBJ2-1; TRBD2 agrees at 9 bases. Looked up from germline, CDR1 is SNHLY and CDR2 is FYNNEI. The CDR3 runs to 14 residues. V lost 3 bases and J lost 3; bases outside the gene matches: 0. CDR3 DNA: TGTGCCAGCAGTGAGCGGGGGGGCTACAATGAGCAGTTCTTC. Protein sequence: CASSERGGYNEQFF.

The chain couples TRBV27 to TRBJ2-7; D is unresolved. V was trimmed by 5 bases and J by 3 bases, leaving 11 bases between them. This CDR3 has 13 residues. Germline loops: CDR1 MNHEY, CDR2 SMNVEV (reference sequence). The CDR3 here is CASSAEDFYEQYF. CDR3 DNA: TGTGCCAGCAGTGCAGAGGATTTCTACGAGCAGTACTTC.